The 26 T cell receptor beta chains given below trace back to one sample, sequenced in a study of cytomegalovirus exposure and HLA in healthy donors. Amplification used 60 Vbeta primers and 13 Jbeta primers. Clones were sequenced by immunoSEQ multiplex PCR, and TCRdb holds only the in-frame ones, with some missing. The sample yields roughly 100,000 clones, 80% seen once. The sequenced sample consisted of PBMCs. Receptors were obtained from a man aged 30 to 39 in good health and CMV-seropositive.

This chain uses TRBV25-1 with TRBJ2-2, with TRBD2 matching 11 bases. V was clipped by 8 bases and J by 6 bases; unmatched bases: 8. The CDR3 runs 15 residues. Per germline, CDR1 MGHDK and CDR2 SYGVNS. CDR3 in DNA: TGTGCCAGCCAAAATAGCGGGGGGGCATCCGGGGAGCTGTTTTTT. Residues: CASQNSGGASGELFF.

The chain uses TRBV28 and TRBJ1-5; 8 bases map to TRBD1. Germline CDR1 and CDR2: MDHEN and SYDVKM. Unmatched junction bases numbered 2, after V lost 1 base and J lost 0 bases. The CDR3 is 16 residues long. The CDR3, as DNA: TGTGCCAGCAGTTTATTTGGACAGGGTAGCAATCAGCCCCAGCATTTT. This gives the protein CASSLFGQGSNQPQHF.

CDR3 amino acids: CASSEWSGAIGTDTQYF. As DNA, the CDR3 is TGCGCCAGCAGTGAGTGGTCAGGGGCGATCGGGACAGATACGCAGTATTTT. V usage is TRBV10-1 and J usage is TRBJ2-3, with D possibly TRBD1 on 6 matching bases. The ends were cut back, 1 base at V and 3 bases at J, with 17 bases in the middle. Germline V CDR1 and CDR2: WNHNN, SYGVQD (reference sequence). The CDR3 runs to 17 residues.

The chain recombines TRBV10-1 with TRBJ1-1, with TRBD1 matching 8 bases. CDR1 is WNHNN and CDR2 is SYGVQD in the germline V gene (reference sequence). The CDR3 extends over 11 amino acids. Germline trimming cut 6 bases from V and 10 bases from J; bases unmatched to any gene: 4. Here the CDR3 reads CASRPGQGAFF. The CDR3 region has the DNA TGCGCCAGCAGACCCGGACAGGGAGCTTTCTTT.

J is TRBJ2-7 and V is TRBV7-6, with 7 positions matching TRBD1. The ends lost 2 bases at V and 2 bases at J; junction bases unmatched: 9. Germline V CDR1 and CDR2: SGHVS, FNYEAQ. The CDR3 length is 16 residues. The chain's CDR3 is CASSLPNRQGPYEQYF. The CDR3 DNA follows: TGTGCCAGCAGCTTACCGAACCGACAGGGTCCCTACGAGCAGTACTTC.

The chain joins TRBV19 to TRBJ2-7, with D possibly matching TRBD2 (5 bases). The CDR3 runs 15 residues. Trimming took 6 bases from V and 2 from J, leaving 17 bases between them. The germline V gene encodes CDR1 LNHDA and CDR2 SQIVND (reference sequence). CDR3 region: CASSSLTGKPYEQYF. As DNA, the CDR3 is TGTGCCAGTAGCTCCCTCACGGGAAAACCCTACGAGCAGTACTTC.

The chain recombines TRBV7-2 with TRBJ2-7, with D unresolved. The CDR3 length is 11 residues. Trimming took off 5 bases at V and 2 bases at J, with 4 bases between the two ends. CDR1 SGHTA and CDR2 FQGNSA come from the germline V gene. Here the CDR3 reads CASSAAYEQYF. CDR3 coding DNA: TGTGCCAGCAGCGCAGCCTACGAGCAGTACTTC.

This clone was picked up a small number of times. The chain combines TRBV7-2 with TRBJ1-2; D not resolved. The CDR3 sequence is 16 residues long. The germline CDR1 and CDR2 sequences are SGHTA and FQGNSA. V lost 5 bases and J 0 bases, leaving 16 bases between the germline ends. CDR3 loop: CASSPGASTPNYGYTF. The CDR3 DNA sequence: TGTGCCAGCAGCCCCGGAGCCTCCACACCTAACTATGGCTACACCTTC. Based on the CDR3 plus reference TRBV7-2 and TRBJ1-2, the full variable domain is GAGVSQSPSNKVTEKGKDVELRCDPISGHTALYWYRQSLGQGLEFLIYFQGNSAPDKSGLPSDRFSAERTGGSVSTLTIQRTQQEDSAVYLCASSPGASTPNYGYTFGSGTRLTVV.

The chain joins TRBV4-1 to TRBJ1-5; maybe TRBD1 (6 bases). Germline V CDR1 and CDR2: MGHRA, YSYEKL. This CDR3 contains 15 residues. Trimming cost V 5 bases and J 0 bases, with 11 bases left between them. The CDR3 sequence: CASSDQGHSNQPQHF. The CDR3, as DNA: TGCGCCAGCAGCGATCAGGGACATAGCAATCAGCCCCAGCATTTT.

The J gene is TRBJ2-5, the V gene TRBV18; 7 positions agree with TRBD1. Germline V lookup: CDR1 KGHSH, CDR2 LQKENI. The CDR3 has 14 residues. The V gene end was trimmed by 1 base and the J gene end by 5 bases; junction bases not matched to a gene: 4. The CDR3: CASSPRGGPETQYF. DNA for the CDR3: TGTGCCAGCTCACCACGAGGGGGCCCGGAGACCCAGTACTTC.

V gene TRBV5-1 combines with J gene TRBJ2-2; no reliable D call. Germline CDR1 reads SGHRS; CDR2 reads YFSETQ. The length of the CDR3 is 16 residues. Trimming removed 8 bases at V and 6 bases at J, with 23 bases between. CDR3 nucleotides: TGCGCCAGTCACACGGCCGGGTATTTTGGTTCCGGGGAGCTGTTTTTT. Translation gives CASHTAGYFGSGELFF.

The rearrangement links TRBV5-1 to TRBJ1-4, with 9 bases that match TRBD1. The germline CDR1 and CDR2 sequences are SGHRS and YFSETQ. CDR3 length equals 15 residues. With V trimmed by 4 bases and J by 5 bases, 6 bases remained unmatched. CDR3 sequence: CASSAGQGKNEKLFF. The CDR3 DNA is TGCGCCAGCAGCGCCGGACAGGGGAAGAATGAAAAACTGTTTTTT. Looking up the rest from reference TRBV5-1 and TRBJ1-4 gives the full variable domain: KAGVTQTPRYLIKTRGQQVTLSCSPISGHRSVSWYQQTPGQGLQFLFEYFSETQRNKGNFPGRFSGRQFSNSRSEMNVSTLELGDSALYLCASSAGQGKNEKLFFGSGTQLSVL.

The CDR3 nucleotides read TGTGCCAGTAGTCCTTCGGCAGGATACTACGAGCAGTACTTC. Its translation: CASSPSAGYYEQYF. The chain combines TRBV19 with TRBJ2-7; D not certain. Germline CDR1 LNHDA, CDR2 SQIVND (reference sequence). The CDR3 consists of 14 residues. Trimming cost V 5 bases and J 3 bases, with 14 bases left between them.

This chain joins TRBV5-6 and TRBJ2-2, with 10 bases matching TRBD2. This CDR3 contains 17 residues. Germline lookup yields CDR1 SGHDT and CDR2 YYEEEE. Trimming cost V 0 bases and J 3 bases; bases outside gene matches: 5. The CDR3 region has the DNA TGTGCCAGCAGCTTGGCCGGAGCGGGGGGGTACACCGGGGAGCTGTTTTTT. Translating gives CASSLAGAGGYTGELFF.

The CDR3 region has the DNA TGCGCCAGCAGCTTGGGTTCAGGCACCGGGGAGCTGTTTTTT. This translates into CASSLGSGTGELFF. This sequence joins TRBV5-1 and TRBJ2-2, with D unclear. Germline loops: CDR1 SGHRS, CDR2 YFSETQ. The CDR3 contains 14 residues. Deletions cut 0 bases from V and 4 bases from J, with 7 bases between.

CDR3 sequence reads: CASSLQGMGQPQHF. The DNA for the CDR3 is TGTGCCAGCAGTTTACAGGGGATGGGTCAGCCCCAGCATTTT. The chain combines TRBV6-6 with TRBJ1-5, with 7 bases that match TRBD1. The germline V gene has CDR1 MNHNY and CDR2 SVGAGI (reference sequence). V shed 4 bases, J shed 6 bases, and the junction held 6 bases outside the gene matches. The CDR3 runs to 14 residues.

The chain couples TRBV2 to TRBJ2-3; 9 bases align to TRBD2. The CDR3 totals 16 residues. CDR1 is SNHLY, CDR2 FYNNEI, per germline. Losses at the gene ends were 5 bases for V and 4 bases for J; bases not matched to a gene: 10. CDR3 in amino acids: CASSYGRAGGPDTQYF. The CDR3 DNA follows: TGTGCCAGCAGTTATGGTAGGGCGGGGGGGCCAGATACGCAGTATTTT.

The table lists this clone with a few counts. J is TRBJ2-3 and V is TRBV7-9, with D tentatively TRBD2 (5 bases). The CDR3 has 17 residues. Deletions cut 0 bases from V and 1 base from J, with 14 bases between. Germline values: CDR1 SEHNR, CDR2 FQNEAQ (reference sequence). In DNA, the CDR3 is TGTGCCAGCAGCTTAGCTATGAGTGGAGGACGCACAGATACGCAGTATTTT. It codes for CASSLAMSGGRTDTQYF.

Note on this clone: One end of the junction is discordant with germline, which a read error may explain. The J gene is TRBJ2-7, the V gene TRBV12-5; TRBD1 agrees at 7 bases. Germline V gene lookup returns CDR1 LGHNT and CDR2 FRNRAP. The CDR3 contains 13 residues. Written as DNA, the CDR3 is TGTGCTAGTGGTTTCAACGCCAGGGACAGCTTATATTTC. Translating gives CASGFNARDSLYF.

The chain joins TRBV27 to TRBJ2-7, with TRBD1 as a possible D gene (7 bases). Looked up from germline, CDR1 is MNHEY and CDR2 is SMNVEV (reference sequence). V shed 4 bases and J shed 5 bases, with 18 bases lying between them. The CDR3 contains 15 residues. The CDR3 reads CASSSPGTASDEQYF. As DNA, the CDR3 is TGTGCCAGCAGTTCCCCAGGGACAGCTAGCGACGAGCAGTACTTC.

This rearrangement joins TRBV27 to TRBJ2-5; TRBD2 matches at 8 bases. The V gene end was trimmed by 2 bases and the J gene end by 4 bases; junction bases not matched to a gene: 12. The CDR3 is 17 amino acids. The germline V gene has CDR1 MNHEY and CDR2 SMNVEV (reference sequence). The CDR3 protein is CASSLGGTIRGGETQYF. The CDR3 DNA is TGTGCCAGCAGTTTAGGCGGGACTATCCGGGGGGGAGAGACCCAGTACTTC.

CDR3 bases: TGTGCCAGTAGTATCCCGGGGGGCCCCCCCTACAATGAGCAGTTCTTC. Residues: CASSIPGGPPYNEQFF. This chain uses TRBV19 with TRBJ2-1; D is perhaps TRBD2 (7 bases). CDR1 and CDR2 (germline): LNHDA, SQIVND (reference sequence). Trimming shortened V by 3 bases and J by 2 bases, and 14 bases separated the two germline ends. The CDR3 consists of 16 residues. The complete variable domain, with remaining parts taken from reference TRBV19 and TRBJ2-1, reads DGGITQSPKYLFRKEGQNVTLSCEQNLNHDAMYWYRQDPGQGLRLIYYSQIVNDFQKGDIAEGYSVSREKKESFPLTVTSAQKNPTAFYLCASSIPGGPPYNEQFFGPGTRLTVL.

The rearrangement uses TRBV6-5 and TRBJ2-7; 8 nucleotides line up with TRBD1. V was pared by 4 bases and J by 6 bases, with 11 bases of the junction left unmatched. CDR1 is MNHEY and CDR2 is SVGAGI in the germline V gene. The CDR3 covers 15 residues. The CDR3 nucleotides are TGTGCCAGCAGTTTAGGACAGGGAAGGTCGCCCGAGCAGTACTTC. Its translation: CASSLGQGRSPEQYF.

J is TRBJ2-5 and V is TRBV4-2; 13 bases map to TRBD2. This CDR3 region has 17 residues. The J segment lost 5 bases and the V segment lost 1 base, leaving 7 bases of the junction unmatched. Germline values: CDR1 LGHNA, CDR2 YNFKEQ. CDR3 coding DNA: TGTGCCAGCAGCCAAGGCACTAGCGGGGGGGCCAAGGAGACCCAGTACTTC. Its protein product is CASSQGTSGGAKETQYF.

V usage is TRBV6-5 and J usage is TRBJ2-7; the D gene is possibly TRBD2 (5 bases). The CDR3 is 12 residues long. Germline values: CDR1 MNHEY, CDR2 SVGAGI. V lost 2 bases and J 5 bases, leaving 7 bases between the germline ends. DNA for the CDR3: TGTGCCAGCAGTTACCCCGGGGACGAGCAGTACTTC. It yields the protein CASSYPGDEQYF.

This clone was seen a few times. The chain is built from TRBV5-1 and TRBJ1-1; 8 bases match TRBD1. The CDR3 contains 15 residues. Germline V gene sequence: CDR1 SGHRS, CDR2 YFSETQ. The trim removed 2 bases at V and 1 base at J, leaving 4 bases unmatched. The CDR3 region has the DNA TGCGCCAGCAGCTTCCTCGGACAGGGGAACACTGAAGCTTTCTTT. Its translation is CASSFLGQGNTEAFF.